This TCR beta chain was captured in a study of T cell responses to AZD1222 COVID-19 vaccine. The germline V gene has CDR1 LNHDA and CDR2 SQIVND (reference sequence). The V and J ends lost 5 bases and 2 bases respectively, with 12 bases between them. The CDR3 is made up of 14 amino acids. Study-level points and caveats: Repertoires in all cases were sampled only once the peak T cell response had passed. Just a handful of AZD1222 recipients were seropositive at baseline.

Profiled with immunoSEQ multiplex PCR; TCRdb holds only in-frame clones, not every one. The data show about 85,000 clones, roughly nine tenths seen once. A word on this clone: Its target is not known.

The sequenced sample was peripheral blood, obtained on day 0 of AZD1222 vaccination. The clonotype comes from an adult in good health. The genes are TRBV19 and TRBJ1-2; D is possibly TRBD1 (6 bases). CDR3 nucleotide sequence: TGTGCCAGTAGTCGGGGGGCAGGGAACTATGGCTACACCTTC. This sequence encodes CASSRGAGNYGYTF.